This T cell receptor (beta chain) was sequenced in a study of cytomegalovirus exposure and HLA in healthy donors. CDR3 length: 17 amino acids. J lost 1 base, V lost 3 bases, and 8 bases had no gene match. Germline V gene lookup returns CDR1 SGHTA and CDR2 FQGNSA. PCR used 60 Vbeta primers and 13 Jbeta primers. The protocol was immunoSEQ multiplex PCR, while the TCRdb copy is restricted to in-frame clones and leaves out a portion. In the table there are roughly 150,000 clones, around 82% of which are singletons. This receptor was obtained from a woman in her 40s in good health and CMV-seropositive. Sequencing was carried out using PBMCs. The V and J genes are TRBV7-2 and TRBJ2-7; 11 bases are shared with TRBD2. Here the CDR3 reads CASSFTISGRESYEQYF. CDR3 nucleotide sequence: TGTGCCAGCAGCTTCACGATTAGCGGGAGGGAATCCTACGAGCAGTACTTC. Using reference TRBV7-2 and TRBJ2-7 for the parts outside the CDR3, the full variable domain is GAGVSQSPSNKVTEKGKDVELRCDPISGHTALYWYRQSLGQGLEFLIYFQGNSAPDKSGLPSDRFSAERTGGSVSTLTIQRTQQEDSAVYLCASSFTISGRESYEQYFGPGTRLTVT.